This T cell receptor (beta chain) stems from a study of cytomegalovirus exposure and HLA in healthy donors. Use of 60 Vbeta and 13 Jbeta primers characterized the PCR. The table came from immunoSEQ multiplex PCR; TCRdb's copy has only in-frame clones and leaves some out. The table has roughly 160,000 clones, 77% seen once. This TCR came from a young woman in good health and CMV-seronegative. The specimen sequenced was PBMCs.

The CDR3 coding sequence is TGTGCCAGCAGTTTTGGCGGGGGGGACACAGATACGCAGTATTTT. This gives the protein CASSFGGGDTDTQYF. The genes are TRBV6-4 and TRBJ2-3, with 9 bases identical to TRBD2. CDR3 size: 15 residues. V trimming: 5 bases; J trimming: 2 bases; junction bases outside the gene matches: 5. Germline V gives CDR1 MRHNA, CDR2 SNTAGT.